This T cell receptor beta chain was identified in a study of cytomegalovirus exposure and HLA in healthy donors. CDR1 is SEHNR and CDR2 is FQNEAQ in the germline V gene (reference sequence). The CDR3 totals 14 residues. Trimming left V 3 bases short and J 2 bases short, with 11 bases between. The method was immunoSEQ multiplex PCR; TCRdb's version includes in-frame clones alone and lacks a portion of them. The data contain about 110,000 clones, around 82% of them singletons. As concerns this clone: Its target is not known.

Findings and caveats of the study: Reports credit the classifier with highly specific, highly sensitive diagnosis of cytomegalovirus status.

The clonotype was recovered from a woman aged 18-35 years in good health and CMV-seronegative. Sequenced material: PBMCs. The rearrangement links TRBV7-9 to TRBJ2-7; a weak D match, TRBD2 (5 bases). CDR3 region: CASSFPERAYEQYF. The CDR3 nucleotides are TGTGCCAGCAGCTTTCCCGAGAGGGCCTACGAGCAGTACTTC.